This passage covers 7 T cell receptor beta chains from one sample sequenced in a study of cytomegalovirus exposure and HLA in healthy donors. The primer mix had 60 Vbeta and 13 Jbeta primers. Method: immunoSEQ multiplex PCR; TCRdb's copy keeps in-frame clones and lacks some. The table lists approximately 110,000 clones, about four fifths of them singletons. The sequencing input was PBMCs. These receptors came from a man younger than 45 in good health and CMV-seropositive.

The chain recombines TRBV18 with TRBJ1-4; D remains unclear. The germline V gene has CDR1 KGHSH and CDR2 LQKENI. CDR3 size: 17 residues. V was shortened by 2 bases and J by 0 bases, with 13 bases between the two germline ends. The CDR3 coding sequence is TGTGCCAGCTCACCATCACCTATAGCCGCAACTAATGAAAAACTGTTTTTT. It translates to CASSPSPIAATNEKLFF.

This clone was seen a single time. The CDR3, as DNA: TGCGCCAGCAGCTTACTAGCGGAAGAGACCCAGTACTTC. It translates to CASSLLAEETQYF. The chain employs TRBV5-1 and TRBJ2-5; 8 bases align to TRBD2. Germline CDR1 SGHRS, CDR2 YFSETQ. V gave up 2 bases and J gave up 3 bases; unmatched junction bases: 0. This CDR3 is built from 13 residues.

CDR3 protein: CASSPRGFYGYTF. CDR3 DNA sequence: TGTGCCAGCAGCCCCAGGGGCTTCTATGGCTACACCTTC. The chain joins TRBV27 to TRBJ1-2; D possibly corresponds to TRBD1 (6 bases). There are 13 residues in the CDR3. V lost 6 bases and J lost 4, with 12 bases in between. Germline V gene lookup returns CDR1 MNHEY and CDR2 SMNVEV (reference sequence).

This clone has only a few counts. Relative to the germline gene, one junction end is altered; a read error may explain this. Other DNA sequences in the sample encode the same CDR3. The chain joins TRBV10-1 to TRBJ1-2; 8 nucleotides agree with TRBD1. The CDR3 has 12 amino acids. Per the germline V gene, CDR1 is WNHNN and CDR2 is SYGVQD (reference sequence). DNA of the CDR3: TGTGCCAGCGGACAGGGCGGCGATGGCTACACCTTC. It codes for CASGQGGDGYTF.

The CDR3 DNA reads as TGTGCCAGCAGCTTTTCAATAGCGGGAGCGAGCGATGAGCAGTTCTTC. Protein: CASSFSIAGASDEQFF. This chain connects TRBV13 to TRBJ2-1; TRBD2 matches 9 bases. Trimming took 3 bases from V and 8 from J; bases not matched to a gene: 11. The CDR3 consists of 16 residues. Germline CDR1 PRHDT, CDR2 FYEKMQ (reference sequence).

This chain connects TRBV10-2 to TRBJ1-1; unclear D gene. The CDR3 spans 12 residues. Germline V gene lookup returns CDR1 WSHSY and CDR2 SAAADI. The germline V and J ends were trimmed by 9 bases and 4 bases, with 12 bases remaining between them. The DNA of the CDR3 is TGCGCCAGTCTGCAGGCCTCCACTGAAGCTTTCTTT. Protein: CASLQASTEAFF.

The rearrangement links TRBV19 to TRBJ1-1; D may be TRBD1 (5 bases). V was clipped by 3 bases and J by 0 bases, with 8 bases between them. Germline V gene data show CDR1 as LNHDA and CDR2 as SQIVND (reference sequence). This CDR3 is 14 amino acids long. The CDR3 is CASSIQGVNTEAFF. The CDR3 DNA is TGTGCCAGTAGTATTCAGGGTGTGAACACTGAAGCTTTCTTT. Full variable domain (missing parts from reference TRBV19 and TRBJ1-1): DGGITQSPKYLFRKEGQNVTLSCEQNLNHDAMYWYRQDPGQGLRLIYYSQIVNDFQKGDIAEGYSVSREKKESFPLTVTSAQKNPTAFYLCASSIQGVNTEAFFGQGTRLTVV.